The next 11 T cell receptor beta chains were all read from a single sample in a study of technical replicates of blood from a handful of donors. Here immunoSEQ multiplex PCR was the method, and the copy in TCRdb shows in-frame clones only, minus some. In the table there are 80,000 or so clones, roughly 98% of which are singletons. Sequencing used T cells isolated from PBMCs. The receptors come from a human donor in good health.

The chain links TRBV7-9 to TRBJ1-1, with 7 bases that match TRBD1. Germline CDR1 and CDR2: SEHNR and FQNEAQ (reference sequence). The CDR3 totals 14 residues. Trimming at V came to 5 bases and at J to 1 base, leaving 4 bases not matched to a gene. CDR3 coding DNA: TGTGCCAGCAGCGACAGGGTGCGGAACACTGAAGCTTTCTTT. It translates to CASSDRVRNTEAFF.

This clone came up once. The chain uses TRBV28 and TRBJ2-2, with D perhaps TRBD2 (6 bases). The CDR3 runs 17 residues. Germline CDR1 is MDHEN and CDR2 is SYDVKM. V was pared by 2 bases and J by 0 bases, with 13 bases between. CDR3 protein: CASSLVADGPNTGELFF. The DNA for the CDR3 is TGTGCCAGCAGTTTAGTAGCGGACGGTCCGAACACCGGGGAGCTGTTTTTT.

V usage is TRBV11-3 and J usage is TRBJ2-1; TRBD2 aligns across 8 bases. Germline lookup yields CDR1 SGHNT and CDR2 YENEEA. The length of the CDR3 is 15 residues. V shed 2 bases, J shed 5 bases, and the junction held 5 bases outside the gene matches. DNA for the CDR3: TGTGCCAGCAGCTTACACGGGAGGGCCGACAATGAGCAGTTCTTC. Amino acids: CASSLHGRADNEQFF.

This rearrangement joins TRBV9 to TRBJ2-5, with TRBD2 as a possible D gene (5 bases). Germline V gene sequence: CDR1 SGDLS, CDR2 YYNGEE. The CDR3 runs to 15 residues. Trimming stripped 1 base from V and 4 bases from J, with 14 bases between. Here the CDR3 DNA reads TGTGCCAGCAGCGTATGGGGTTCAGGAGGAGAGACCCAGTACTTC. Encoded protein: CASSVWGSGGETQYF.

This rearrangement joins TRBV5-8 to TRBJ1-1; the D is unclear. Deletions cut 4 bases from V and 1 base from J, with 23 bases between. Germline CDR1 is SGHTS and CDR2 is YDEGEE. The CDR3 totals 18 residues. The CDR3 DNA follows: TGTGCCAGCAGCCCGTGGAGTTCGCCTGGTGCGTCGAACACTGAAGCTTTCTTT. It encodes CASSPWSSPGASNTEAFF.

The chain is built from TRBV7-9 and TRBJ1-2, with 7 bases that match TRBD1. The V gene end was trimmed by 5 bases and the J gene end by 2 bases; junction bases not matched to a gene: 8. The CDR3 is made up of 15 amino acids. Germline V lookup: CDR1 SEHNR, CDR2 FQNEAQ (reference sequence). The CDR3 DNA follows: TGTGCCAGCAGCGCCCAGGGGGACGACAACTATGGCTACACCTTC. Translation: CASSAQGDDNYGYTF. Full variable domain (outside the CDR3, taken from reference TRBV7-9 and TRBJ1-2): DTGVSQNPRHKITKRGQNVTFRCDPISEHNRLYWYRQTLGQGPEFLTYFQNEAQLEKSRLLSDRFSAERPKGSFSTLEIQRTEQGDSAMYLCASSAQGDDNYGYTFGSGTRLTVV.

In DNA form, the CDR3 reads TGTGCCAGCAGTTTGGCCGGACTAGCGGGAGGGGAGGTTGCCAAAAACATTCAGTACTTC. It encodes CASSLAGLAGGEVAKNIQYF. V usage is TRBV28 and J usage is TRBJ2-4; 15 nucleotides agree with TRBD2. Germline V gene lookup returns CDR1 MDHEN and CDR2 SYDVKM. The length of the CDR3 is 20 residues. V shed 3 bases, J shed 1 base, and the junction held 10 bases outside the gene matches.

The chain uses TRBV6-1 and TRBJ1-2; weak D call: TRBD1 (6 bases). Germline V gives CDR1 MNHNS, CDR2 SASEGT. The V end was cut by 5 bases, the J end by 8 bases, with 21 bases between. The CDR3 has 15 amino acids. The CDR3 nucleotides read TGTGCCAGCAGTCGAACAGGGTCGGCAGTTAACGGCTACACCTTC. Amino acids: CASSRTGSAVNGYTF.

This chain links TRBV9 with TRBJ1-2, with D hard to call. The ends were cut back, 0 bases at V and 6 bases at J, with 15 bases in the middle. This CDR3 is 15 amino acids long. Germline CDR1 and CDR2: SGDLS and YYNGEE. The CDR3 bases are TGTGCCAGCAGCGTAGAAGGTGGAGGAGGAGATGGCTACACCTTC. It specifies CASSVEGGGGDGYTF.

The chain has TRBV15 and TRBJ2-6, with D possibly matching TRBD2 (6 bases). Per germline, CDR1 LNHNV and CDR2 YYDKDF (reference sequence). This CDR3 is 19 amino acids long. The V gene lost 0 bases and the J gene lost 0 bases, with 15 bases spanning the gap. The CDR3 nucleotides read TGTGCCACCAGCAGAGAAGGGATAGCGGTCCTCTCTGGGGCCAACGTCCTGACTTTC. This translates into CATSREGIAVLSGANVLTF. Supplemented by reference TRBV15 and TRBJ2-6, the full variable domain reads DAMVIQNPRYQVTQFGKPVTLSCSQTLNHNVMYWYQQKSSQAPKLLFHYYDKDFNNEADTPDNFQSRRPNTSFCFLDIRSPGLGDTAMYLCATSREGIAVLSGANVLTFGAGSRLTVL.

The chain is built from TRBV10-1 and TRBJ2-1, with D perhaps matching TRBD1 (5 bases). Trimming took 5 bases from V and 7 from J, leaving 27 bases between them. From germline, CDR1 is WNHNN and CDR2 SYGVQD (reference sequence). There are 18 residues in the CDR3. The CDR3 DNA sequence: TGCGCCAGCAGTCCGTACAGGCTGGAAAGGACACTGGATAATGAGCAGTTCTTC. Amino acid sequence: CASSPYRLERTLDNEQFF.